The rows below give T cell receptor beta chains drawn from one sample of a study of T cells in Graves' hyperthyroidism and ophthalmopathy. TCRdb fed the multiplex PCR reads into MiXCR, producing one record per CDR3 protein. The sample consists of more than 500,000 distinct CDR3 sequences, roughly a sixth of them appearing once. Sequencing input: blood. The origin of the receptors is a woman in her twenties or thirties with Graves' ophthalmopathy. CDR3s include the opening cysteine and the closing phenylalanine or tryptophan. A D gene is named only where the DNA matches it firmly. Clone size appears in some rows only: once, few, many, or a class for an expanded clone.

clone_size,j_call,d_call,v_call,cdr3_aa,cdr3_nt
few,TRBJ2-3,NA,TRBV28,CASSTYRGAIDTQYF,TGTGCCAGCAGCACCTATCGGGGGGCGATCGATACGCAGTATTTT
many,TRBJ2-7,NA,TRBV13,CASAWVGSAQYF,TGTGCCAGCGCGTGGGTCGGAAGTGCGCAGTACTTC
NA,TRBJ1-5,TRBD1,TRBV19,CASSVNPGQGGIYSNQPQHF,TGTGCCAGTAGTGTTAATCCGGGACAGGGGGGAATCTATAGCAATCAGCCCCAGCATTTT
NA,TRBJ1-1,NA,TRBV28,CASSLESGGSEAFF,TGTGCCAGCAGTTTAGAATCCGGGGGTTCTGAAGCTTTCTTT
few,TRBJ1-5,NA,TRBV19,CASRMGVLASNQPQHF,TGTGCCAGTAGGATGGGGGTCTTGGCTAGCAATCAGCCCCAGCATTTT
few,TRBJ2-6,NA,TRBV6-1,CASSRPIQGSGANVLTF,TGTGCCAGCAGTCGCCCCATCCAGGGGTCCGGGGCCAACGTCCTGACTTTC
NA,TRBJ1-5,NA,TRBV4-1,CASSQDWGTGADLSRPQHF,TGCGCCAGCAGCCAAGATTGGGGGACGGGGGCCGATCTGTCACGGCCCCAGCATTTT
NA,TRBJ2-7,TRBD2,TRBV19,CASSRLGGDYEQYF,TGTGCCAGTAGCCGATTGGGAGGGGACTACGAGCAGTACTTC
many,TRBJ1-1,NA,TRBV30,CAWRLGAGSRPEAFF,TGTGCCTGGAGGCTTGGGGCAGGGAGCCGCCCTGAAGCTTTCTTT
NA,TRBJ2-5,TRBD2,TRBV18,CASSPGGRHQETQYF,TGTGCCAGCTCACCGGGCGGGAGGCACCAAGAGACCCAGTACTTC
NA,TRBJ2-2,NA,TRBV29-1,CSVESGTTNTGELFF,TGCAGCGTCGAAAGTGGGACCACGAACACCGGGGAGCTGTTTTTT
many,TRBJ1-1,NA,TRBV12-3/TRBV12-4,CASSFGDPRNTEAFF,TGTGCCAGCAGTTTTGGGGATCCCAGGAACACTGAAGCTTTCTTT
NA,TRBJ2-4,NA,TRBV28,CASNRRGLAKNIQYF,TGTGCCAGCAACCGCCGTGGGCTAGCCAAAAACATTCAGTACTTC
many,TRBJ2-5,TRBD1,TRBV28,CASRRGRVGTQYF,TGTGCCAGCCGCAGGGGGCGCGTAGGGACCCAGTACTTC
many,TRBJ1-6,TRBD1,TRBV30,CAWGNGQGNSPLHF,TGTGCCTGGGGAAACGGACAGGGTAATTCACCCCTCCACTTT
NA,TRBJ2-1,TRBD2,TRBV5-6,CASSLRGRASNEQFF,TGTGCCAGCAGCTTGCGCGGGAGGGCATCGAATGAGCAGTTCTTC